This TCR beta chain is from a study of blood T cells in healthy people across ages (dated by TCRdb to 2015 to 2017). For the wider study: In model experiments, template switching captured about one uniquely barcoded TCR beta cDNA molecule for every two T cells. Using deep sequencing normalized with unique cDNA molecular identifiers, the study measured how TCR beta repertoire diversity changes with age. Donors were grouped into four age groups: young (average approximately 15 years), middle-aged (about 38), aged (about 59) and long-lived (approximately 81). To avoid experimental bias, donors of different ages were randomly spread across the sequencing lanes. Two additional independent replicas of 1 million unique cDNA reads from the same blood draw were analyzed for two donors (one aged 18 to 29 and one aged 80 or older).

This clonotype has a handful of counts. The target of this receptor is not known. No base quality values were provided; no much bigger clone lies one nucleotide off. Spanning cysteine to phenylalanine, the CDR3 consists of 16 amino acids. Just CDR3 DNA is preserved here, 48 bases in frame from base 1. V loses 4 bases of germline sequence and J loses 1 base, and the interval between the two ends is 16 bases. CDR1 is given as SGHDN and CDR2 as FVKESK, both from the germline V gene. General study outcomes and caveats: There was a strong correlation between observed TCR beta diversity and the percentage of naive T cells measured by flow cytometry. Because profiling used bulk unsorted PBMCs, naive and antigen-experienced compartments could not be compared conclusively. Observed TCR beta diversity per million T cells fell roughly linearly with age, and a significant reduction was already apparent by age about 36. Total diversity estimates from one million sequenced T cells were considered lower bounds and underestimates. The CMV infection status of donors was not known, potentially confounding age-related changes in expanded clonotypes. Compared with the aged group, more naive CD4+ T cells, fewer expanded clones and increased TCR diversity were shown by the long-lived group, suggesting age selection.

Donors were roughly 40 systemically healthy Caucasian individuals from Russia aged roughly 6 to 90 years. Each donor gave ten milliliters of peripheral blood, drawn into EDTA-treated Vacutainer tubes. Ficoll-Paque density-gradient centrifugation was used to isolate PBMCs, with at least 6.5 million obtained per sample. Total RNA, at least 6 micrograms per sample, was extracted from PBMCs with Trizol reagent. Naive CD45RAhigh/CD27high T cell percentages were measured by flow cytometry on a PBMC aliquot from every donor. Libraries were made using 5' RACE. The instrument was an Illumina HiSeq 2500. A second PCR of roughly 7 to 11 cycles was performed with a sample-barcoded 5' primer and a J-beta primer mix. Each TCR beta cDNA molecule received a unique molecular identifier from a template-switch 5' adaptor carrying 12 random nucleotides. Each sample yielded at least 2.5 million CDR3-containing paired-end reads. The Mint cDNA synthesis kit, primed by a TRBC-specific oligonucleotide, was used to synthesize first-strand cDNA from all RNA. Following uracil-DNA glycosylase treatment, all cDNA underwent a first 18-cycle PCR with the universal primers M1SS and BC2_uni_R. As for the authors' bioinformatics: For normalization, 1 million high-quality reads, each with a distinct molecular identifier, were randomly selected from each sample. Reads sharing molecular identifiers were discarded rather than binned into consensus sequences. MiTCR, run with a Q25 quality threshold and the strictest error-elimination algorithm, handled CDR3 identification, clonotype clustering and error correction. Lower-bound total TCR beta diversity was estimated with a nonparametric unseen species model using Euler transformation. TCRdb reworked the public reads: Q25 trimming with fastp, MiXCR clone assembly, productive beta chains retained. Rows with a matching CDR3 protein are joined into one entry that keeps the most common DNA and genes. The V and J calls follow TCRdb's processing rather than the paper's. The sample table holds over a million distinct CDR3 sequences, of which 40% to 50% were seen once. The top ten clonotypes cover approximately 17% of the sample.

The sequence joins TRBV14 to TRBJ2-5, with TRBD1 as a weak D call on 6 bases. This TCR derives from a woman aged 55-69 years in good health. The sequencing sample was made of blood. This receptor carries the CDR3 CASSPLLGQAQETQYF. The nucleotides are TGTGCCAGCAGCCCTCTCCTGGGACAAGCCCAAGAGACCCAGTACTTC.